This T cell receptor (beta chain) came from a study of cytomegalovirus exposure and HLA in healthy donors. Study-level points and caveats: According to an earlier analysis, most TCR beta V segments yielded productive rearrangements about 87% or about 30% of the time.

This PCR relied on a set of 60 Vbeta primers and 13 Jbeta primers. Clones were sequenced by immunoSEQ multiplex PCR, and TCRdb holds only the in-frame ones, with some missing. The repertoire includes 150,000 to 200,000 clones, 70% to 85% of them detected once, and about 1.3% sits in the top ten. On this clone itself: What it binds is unknown.

The sequence derives from a male donor in good health and CMV-seronegative. Sequenced sample: PBMCs.

The CDR3: CATGLAGSDTQYF. The CDR3 nucleotides read TGCGCCACCGGACTAGCGGGATCAGATACGCAGTATTTT. The V and J genes are TRBV10-2 and TRBJ2-3; 12 bases match TRBD2. The CDR3 contains 13 residues. Germline assignment: CDR1 WSHSY and CDR2 SAAADI. The junction had 3 bases not matched to a gene; V was cut back by 10 bases and J by 4 bases.